The clone carrying this T cell receptor beta chain was counted ten times or more. Its target is not known. This record belongs to a study of T-cell memory formation after mild COVID-19. Per germline, CDR1 DFQATT and CDR2 SNEGSKA (reference sequence). The CDR3 runs 14 residues. Between the trimmed V and J ends, which lost 2 bases and 1 base, there was a span of 9 bases. Regarding the study as a whole: From day 15 to 85, contracting clones were balanced between CD4 and CD8, whereas later expanders leaned toward CD4+. Cross-reactive memory seemingly joined, as some responding clones were found in pre-infection memory. Shrinking CD4+ clones resided mostly in CM and EM, and CD8+ ones in EMRA.

TCRdb called the 5' RACE reads again in MiXCR, with one record for every CDR3 protein. The sample includes about 560,000 distinct CDR3 sequences, roughly a fifth of them seen just once. The TCR originated in an adult woman who had mild COVID-19 (a few samples of this study predate the infection). Cell type and time point are not known. Source material: PBMCs or a T cell subset sorted from them (not recorded which). This rearrangement joins TRBV20-1 to TRBJ1-5; no reliable D call. The CDR3 loop reads CSARPSSSNQPQHF. The CDR3 region has the DNA TGCAGTGCTAGACCCAGTTCAAGCAATCAGCCCCAGCATTTT.